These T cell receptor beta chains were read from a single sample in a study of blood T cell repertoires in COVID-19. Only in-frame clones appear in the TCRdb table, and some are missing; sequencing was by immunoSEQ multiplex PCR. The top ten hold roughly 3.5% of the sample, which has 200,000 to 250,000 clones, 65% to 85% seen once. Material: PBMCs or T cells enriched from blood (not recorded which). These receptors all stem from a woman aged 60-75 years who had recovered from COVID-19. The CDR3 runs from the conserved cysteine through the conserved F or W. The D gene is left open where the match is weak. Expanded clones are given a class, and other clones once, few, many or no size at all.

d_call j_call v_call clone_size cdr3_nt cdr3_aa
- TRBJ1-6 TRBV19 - TGTGCCAGTAACGGAGGAGGACCCCTCCACTTT CASNGGGPLHF
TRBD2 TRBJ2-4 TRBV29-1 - TGCAGCGCCCGGGGGGGAACCGACATTCAGTACTTC CSARGGTDIQYF
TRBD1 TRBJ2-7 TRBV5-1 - TGCGCCAGCAGCTTGCAGTTGGACAGGGGGATTTACGAGCAGTACTTC CASSLQLDRGIYEQYF
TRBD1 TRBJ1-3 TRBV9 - TGTGCCAGCAGCGCGACAGGGGTCGCGGACACCATATATTTT CASSATGVADTIYF
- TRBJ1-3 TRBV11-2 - TGTGCCAGCAGCCCCTCCCGTTCTGGAAACACCATATATTTT CASSPSRSGNTIYF
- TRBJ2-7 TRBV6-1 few TGTGCCAGCAGTGATGAGAGAGCGGACTCCTACGAGCAGTACTTC CASSDERADSYEQYF
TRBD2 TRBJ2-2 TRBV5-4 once TGTGCCAGCAGCTTGGTGGTAGCGGGATCCGGGGAGCTGTTTTTT CASSLVVAGSGELFF
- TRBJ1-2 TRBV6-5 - TGTGCCAGCAGTTACTCATCGGGGGAACTGGCCTATGGCTACACCTTC CASSYSSGELAYGYTF
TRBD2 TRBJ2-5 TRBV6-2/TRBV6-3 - TGTGCCAGCAGTTACTCGGCGACTAGCGGGGTCCAAGAGACCCAGTACTTC CASSYSATSGVQETQYF
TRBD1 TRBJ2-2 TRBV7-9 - TGTGCCAGCAGCCCCCCGGGACAGGGGGCGGCCGGGGAGCTGTTTTTT CASSPPGQGAAGELFF
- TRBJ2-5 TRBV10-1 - TGCGCCAGCAGTGAGAGATTACGGGAGACCCAGTACTTC CASSERLRETQYF
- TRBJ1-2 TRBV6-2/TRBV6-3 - TGTGCCAGCAGTCGACCGGGGGGCAACTATGGCTACACCTTC CASSRPGGNYGYTF
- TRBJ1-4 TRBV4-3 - TGCGCCAGCAGCCAAGATGGCCAGGTAGATGAAAAACTGTTTTTT CASSQDGQVDEKLFF
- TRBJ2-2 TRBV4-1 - TGCGCCAGCAGCCAAGAACAGTGGAACACCGGGGAGCTGTTTTTT CASSQEQWNTGELFF
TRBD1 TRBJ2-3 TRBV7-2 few TGTGCCAGCAGCTTAGAAAGGGGGCCAAGGACGCAGTATTTT CASSLERGPRTQYF
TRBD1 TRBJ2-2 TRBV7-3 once TGTGCCAGCAGCTCTAGACAGGGGGCAGGCGGGGAGCTGTTTTTT CASSSRQGAGGELFF
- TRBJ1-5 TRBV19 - TGTGCCAGTAGTAATGCTGTAGGCAATCAGCCCCAGCATTTT CASSNAVGNQPQHF
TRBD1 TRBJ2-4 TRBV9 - TGTGCCAGCAGCGAGGGACAGTCAGGCATTCAGTACTTC CASSEGQSGIQYF
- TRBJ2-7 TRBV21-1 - TGTGCTTGGGGGGGCGACGAGCAGTACTTC CAWGGDEQYF
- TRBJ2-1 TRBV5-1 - TGCGCCAGCAGCTCGCAGACTAACAATGAGCAGTTCTTC CASSSQTNNEQFF
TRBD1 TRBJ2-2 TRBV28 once TGTGCCAGCAGCCGACAGGGGGCTGGAACCGGGGAGCTGTTTTTT CASSRQGAGTGELFF
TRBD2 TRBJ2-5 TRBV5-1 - TGCGCCAGCAGCTTGGAGTGGACTAGCGAGACCCAGTACTTC CASSLEWTSETQYF
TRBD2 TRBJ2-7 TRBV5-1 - TGCGCCAGCAGTGAGACGATAGCGGGAGGGGCTACCTACGAGCAGTACTTC CASSETIAGGATYEQYF
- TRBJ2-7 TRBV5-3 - TGTGCCAGAGGGCTGACCACCTACGAGCAGTACTTC CARGLTTYEQYF
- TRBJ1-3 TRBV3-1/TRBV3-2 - TGTGCCAGCAGCCAAGAAGGGGACTCACGTGGAAACACCATATATTTT CASSQEGDSRGNTIYF